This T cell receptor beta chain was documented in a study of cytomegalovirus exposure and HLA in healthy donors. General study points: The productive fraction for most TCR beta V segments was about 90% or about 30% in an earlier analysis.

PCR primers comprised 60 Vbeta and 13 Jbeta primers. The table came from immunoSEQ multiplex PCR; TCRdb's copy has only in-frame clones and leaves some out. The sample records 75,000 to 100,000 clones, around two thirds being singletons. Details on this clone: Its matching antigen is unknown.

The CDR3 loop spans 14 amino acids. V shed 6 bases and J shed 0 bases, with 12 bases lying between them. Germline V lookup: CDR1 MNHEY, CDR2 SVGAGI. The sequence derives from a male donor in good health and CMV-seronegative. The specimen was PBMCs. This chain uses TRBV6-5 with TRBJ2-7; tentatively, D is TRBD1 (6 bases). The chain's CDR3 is CASRRQDSSYEQYF. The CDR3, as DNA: TGTGCCAGCAGGCGACAGGACAGCTCCTACGAGCAGTACTTC.